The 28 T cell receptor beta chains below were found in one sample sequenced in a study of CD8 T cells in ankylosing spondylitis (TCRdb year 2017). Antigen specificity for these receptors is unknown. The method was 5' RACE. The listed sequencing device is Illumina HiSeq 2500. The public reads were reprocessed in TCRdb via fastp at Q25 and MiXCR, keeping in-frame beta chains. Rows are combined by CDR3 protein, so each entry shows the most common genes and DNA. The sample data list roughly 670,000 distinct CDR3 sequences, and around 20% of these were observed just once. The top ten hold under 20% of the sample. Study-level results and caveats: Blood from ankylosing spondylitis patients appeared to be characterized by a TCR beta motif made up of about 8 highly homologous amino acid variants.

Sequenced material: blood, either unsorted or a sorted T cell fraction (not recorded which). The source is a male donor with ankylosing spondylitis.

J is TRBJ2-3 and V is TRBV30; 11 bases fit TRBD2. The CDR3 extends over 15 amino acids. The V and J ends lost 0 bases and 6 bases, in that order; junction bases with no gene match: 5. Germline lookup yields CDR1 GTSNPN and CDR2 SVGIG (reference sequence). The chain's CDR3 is CAWSVELAGVDTQYF. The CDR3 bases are TGTGCCTGGAGTGTAGAACTAGCGGGAGTCGATACGCAGTATTTT.

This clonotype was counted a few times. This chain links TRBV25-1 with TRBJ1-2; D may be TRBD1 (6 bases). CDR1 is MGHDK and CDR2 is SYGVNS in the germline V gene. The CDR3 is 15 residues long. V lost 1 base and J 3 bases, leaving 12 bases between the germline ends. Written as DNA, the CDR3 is TGTGCCAGCAGTGAATGGAGGGGGAGCGACTATGGCTACACCTTC. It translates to CASSEWRGSDYGYTF.

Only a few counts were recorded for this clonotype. The DNA for the CDR3 is TGCAGTGCTGAGTCTATGGAGGGAAGATTTAATGAGCAGTTCTTC. It specifies CSAESMEGRFNEQFF. The J gene is TRBJ2-1, the V gene TRBV20-1; a weak D match, TRBD2 (6 bases). Germline V lookup: CDR1 DFQATT, CDR2 SNEGSKA (reference sequence). Trimming took 5 bases from V and 7 from J, leaving 21 bases between them. This CDR3 spans 15 amino acids.

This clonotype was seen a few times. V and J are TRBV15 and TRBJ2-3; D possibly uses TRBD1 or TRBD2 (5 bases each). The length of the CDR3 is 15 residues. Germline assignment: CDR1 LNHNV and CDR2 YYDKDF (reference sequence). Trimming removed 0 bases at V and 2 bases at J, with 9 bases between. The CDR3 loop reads CATSREGDTTDTQYF. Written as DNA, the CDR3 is TGTGCCACCAGCAGAGAGGGGGATACCACAGATACGCAGTATTTT.

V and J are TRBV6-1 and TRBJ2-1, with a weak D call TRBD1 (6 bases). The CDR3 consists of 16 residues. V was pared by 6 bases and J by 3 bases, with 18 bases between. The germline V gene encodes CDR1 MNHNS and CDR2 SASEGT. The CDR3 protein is CASSPYSGGSYNEQFF. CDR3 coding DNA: TGTGCCAGCAGCCCCTACAGTGGGGGCAGCTACAATGAGCAGTTCTTC.

This chain's CDR3 is CASRIGGNTEAFF. CDR3 DNA: TGTGCCAGCAGGATCGGTGGGAACACTGAAGCTTTCTTT. The J gene is TRBJ1-1, the V gene TRBV6-2 or TRBV6-3; no reliable D call. The germline gives CDR1 MNHEY, CDR2 SVGEGT. Trimming stripped 6 bases from V and 1 base from J, with 9 bases between. The CDR3 loop spans 13 amino acids.

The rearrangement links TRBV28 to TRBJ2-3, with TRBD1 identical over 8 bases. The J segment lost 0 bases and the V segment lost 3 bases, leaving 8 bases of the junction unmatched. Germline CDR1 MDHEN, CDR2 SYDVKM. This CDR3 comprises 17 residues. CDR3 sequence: CASSLRTGSTSTDTQYF. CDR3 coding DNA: TGTGCCAGCAGTTTGCGGACAGGGAGTACTAGCACAGATACGCAGTATTTT.

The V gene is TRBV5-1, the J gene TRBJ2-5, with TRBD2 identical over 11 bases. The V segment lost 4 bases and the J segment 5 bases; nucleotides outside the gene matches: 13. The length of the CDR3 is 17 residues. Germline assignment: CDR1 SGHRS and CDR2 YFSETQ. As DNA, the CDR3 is TGCGCCAGCAGCGCGGGGACTAGCGGCCGCCCGGGGGAGACCCAGTACTTC. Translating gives CASSAGTSGRPGETQYF.

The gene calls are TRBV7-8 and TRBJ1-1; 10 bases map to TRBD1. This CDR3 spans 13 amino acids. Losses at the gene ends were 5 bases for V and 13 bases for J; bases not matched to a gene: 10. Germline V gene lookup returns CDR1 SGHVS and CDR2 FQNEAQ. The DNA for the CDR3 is TGTGCCAGCAGCACCGGGACAGGGGTTTGGGTTTTCTTT. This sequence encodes CASSTGTGVWVFF.

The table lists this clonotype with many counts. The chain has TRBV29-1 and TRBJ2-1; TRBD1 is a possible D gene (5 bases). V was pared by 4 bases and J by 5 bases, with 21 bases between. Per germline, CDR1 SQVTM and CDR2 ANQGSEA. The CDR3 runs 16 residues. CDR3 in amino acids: CSVGSLYSTGDNEQFF. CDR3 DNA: TGCAGCGTTGGTTCCCTCTACTCCACAGGAGACAATGAGCAGTTCTTC.

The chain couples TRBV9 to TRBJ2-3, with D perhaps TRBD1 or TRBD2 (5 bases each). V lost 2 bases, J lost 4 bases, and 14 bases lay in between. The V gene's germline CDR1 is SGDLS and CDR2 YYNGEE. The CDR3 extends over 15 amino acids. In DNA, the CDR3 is TGTGCCAGCAGCGTGGGGGTCCCAAAGGCAGATACGCAGTATTTT. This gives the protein CASSVGVPKADTQYF.

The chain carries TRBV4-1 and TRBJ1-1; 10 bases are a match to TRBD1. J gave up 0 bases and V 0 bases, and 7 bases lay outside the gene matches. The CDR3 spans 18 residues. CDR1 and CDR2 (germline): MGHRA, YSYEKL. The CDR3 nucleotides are TGCGCCAGCAGCCAAGATGACGACAGGGGGCCGATGAACACTGAAGCTTTCTTT. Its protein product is CASSQDDDRGPMNTEAFF.

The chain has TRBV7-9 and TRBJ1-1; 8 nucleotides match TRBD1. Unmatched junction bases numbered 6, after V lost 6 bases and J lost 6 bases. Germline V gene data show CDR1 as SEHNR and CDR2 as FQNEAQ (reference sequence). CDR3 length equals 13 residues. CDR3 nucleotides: TGTGCCAGCAGAGACAGGGGAAGTCCTGAAGCTTTCTTT. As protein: CASRDRGSPEAFF.

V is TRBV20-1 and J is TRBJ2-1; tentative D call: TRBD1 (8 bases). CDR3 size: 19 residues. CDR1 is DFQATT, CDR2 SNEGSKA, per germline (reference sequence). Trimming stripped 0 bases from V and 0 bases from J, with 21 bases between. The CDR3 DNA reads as TGCAGTGCTAGAGACGGGGGGACAGGCGAAAGAAGCTCCTACAATGAGCAGTTCTTC. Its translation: CSARDGGTGERSSYNEQFF.

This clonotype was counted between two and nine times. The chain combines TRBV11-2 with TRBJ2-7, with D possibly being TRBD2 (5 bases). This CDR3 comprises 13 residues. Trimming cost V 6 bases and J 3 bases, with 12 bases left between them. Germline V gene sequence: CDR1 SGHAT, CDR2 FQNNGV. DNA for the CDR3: TGTGCCAGCAGACCTACCGGGGACTACGAGCAGTACTTC. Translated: CASRPTGDYEQYF.

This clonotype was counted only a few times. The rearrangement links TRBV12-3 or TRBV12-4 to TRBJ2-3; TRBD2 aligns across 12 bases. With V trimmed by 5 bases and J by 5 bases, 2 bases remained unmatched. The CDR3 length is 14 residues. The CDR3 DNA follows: TGTGCCAGCAGTCGGGGACTAGCGGGAGATACGCAGTATTTT. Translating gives CASSRGLAGDTQYF.

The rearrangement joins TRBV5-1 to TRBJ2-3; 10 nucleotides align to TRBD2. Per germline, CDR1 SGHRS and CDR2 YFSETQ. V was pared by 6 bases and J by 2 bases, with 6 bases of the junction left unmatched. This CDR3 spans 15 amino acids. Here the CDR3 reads CASIQGTSVTDTQYF. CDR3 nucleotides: TGCGCCAGCATCCAAGGGACTAGCGTCACAGATACGCAGTATTTT. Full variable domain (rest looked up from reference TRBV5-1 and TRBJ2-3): KAGVTQTPRYLIKTRGQQVTLSCSPISGHRSVSWYQQTPGQGLQFLFEYFSETQRNKGNFPGRFSGRQFSNSRSEMNVSTLELGDSALYLCASIQGTSVTDTQYFGPGTRLTVL.

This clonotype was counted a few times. The chain's CDR3 is CASSKEGEGRGNRSLLNTEAFF. The CDR3 DNA reads TGTGCCAGCAGCAAAGAAGGGGAGGGCAGGGGAAATAGGTCCCTCCTGAACACTGAAGCTTTCTTT. The V call is TRBV21-1, the J call TRBJ1-1. TRBV21-1 is marked as a pseudogene. The CDR3 has 22 residues.

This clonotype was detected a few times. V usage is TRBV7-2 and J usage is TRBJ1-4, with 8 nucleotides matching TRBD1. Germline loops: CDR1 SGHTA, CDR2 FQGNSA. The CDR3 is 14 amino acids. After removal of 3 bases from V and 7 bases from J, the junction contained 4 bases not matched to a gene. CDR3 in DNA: TGTGCCAGCAGCTTTACAGGGGGGGGTGAAAAACTGTTTTTT. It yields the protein CASSFTGGGEKLFF.

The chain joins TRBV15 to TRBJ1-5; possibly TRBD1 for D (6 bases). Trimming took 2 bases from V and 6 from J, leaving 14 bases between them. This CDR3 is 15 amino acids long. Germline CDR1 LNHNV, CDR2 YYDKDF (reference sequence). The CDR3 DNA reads TGTGCCACCAGCAGATCCGATCAGGGGTTTCAGCCCCAGCATTTT. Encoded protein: CATSRSDQGFQPQHF.

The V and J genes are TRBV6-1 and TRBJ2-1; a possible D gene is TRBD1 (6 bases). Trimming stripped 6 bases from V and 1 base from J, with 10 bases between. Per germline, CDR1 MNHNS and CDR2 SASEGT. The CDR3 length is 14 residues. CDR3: CASRQGSSYNEQFF. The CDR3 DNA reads TGTGCCAGCAGACAGGGCTCTTCCTACAATGAGCAGTTCTTC.

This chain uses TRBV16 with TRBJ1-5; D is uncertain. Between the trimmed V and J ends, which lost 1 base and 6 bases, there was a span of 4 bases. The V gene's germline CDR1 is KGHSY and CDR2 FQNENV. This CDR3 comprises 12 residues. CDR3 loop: CASSQLAQPQHF. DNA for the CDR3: TGTGCCAGCAGCCAATTAGCTCAGCCCCAGCATTTT.

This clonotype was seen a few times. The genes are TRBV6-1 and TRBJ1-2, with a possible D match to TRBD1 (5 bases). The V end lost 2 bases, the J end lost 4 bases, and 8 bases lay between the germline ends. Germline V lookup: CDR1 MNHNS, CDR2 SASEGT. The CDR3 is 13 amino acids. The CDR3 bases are TGTGCCAGCAGTGAATCAGGGCGCTATGGCTACACCTTC. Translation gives CASSESGRYGYTF.

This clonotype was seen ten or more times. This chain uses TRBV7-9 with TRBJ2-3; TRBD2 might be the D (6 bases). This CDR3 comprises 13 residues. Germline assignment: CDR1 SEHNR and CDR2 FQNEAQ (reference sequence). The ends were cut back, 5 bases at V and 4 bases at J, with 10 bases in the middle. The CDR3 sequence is CASSPRGPDTQYF. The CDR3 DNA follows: TGTGCCAGCAGCCCGCGGGGCCCAGATACGCAGTATTTT.

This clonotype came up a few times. The CDR3 bases are TGTGCCAGCAGGCCTCGGGACAGGGGCACCGGGGAGCTGTTTTTT. This sequence encodes CASRPRDRGTGELFF. The chain couples TRBV28 to TRBJ2-2, with 10 bases matching TRBD1. Germline CDR1 and CDR2: MDHEN and SYDVKM. The J segment lost 4 bases and the V segment lost 6 bases, leaving 5 bases of the junction unmatched. The CDR3 is made up of 15 amino acids.

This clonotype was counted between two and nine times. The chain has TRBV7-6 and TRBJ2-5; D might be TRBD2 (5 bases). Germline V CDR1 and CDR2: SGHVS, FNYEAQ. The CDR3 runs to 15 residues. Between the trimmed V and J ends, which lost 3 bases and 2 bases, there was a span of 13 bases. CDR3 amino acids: CASSFTLAFQETQYF. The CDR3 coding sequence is TGTGCCAGCAGCTTCACTCTAGCTTTTCAAGAGACCCAGTACTTC. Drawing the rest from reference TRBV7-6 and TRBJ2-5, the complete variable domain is GAGVSQSPRYKVTKRGQDVALRCDPISGHVSLYWYRQALGQGPEFLTYFNYEAQQDKSGLPNDRFSAERPEGSISTLTIQRTEQRDSAMYRCASSFTLAFQETQYFGPGTRLLVL.

CDR3 residues: CASRRGLASTDTQYF. Written as DNA, the CDR3 is TGTGCCAGCAGGCGGGGGCTCGCTAGCACAGATACGCAGTATTTT. The chain carries TRBV12-3 or TRBV12-4 and TRBJ2-3; tentative D call: TRBD2 (7 bases). V was trimmed by 6 bases and J by 0 bases, leaving 13 bases between them. The CDR3 sequence is 15 residues long.

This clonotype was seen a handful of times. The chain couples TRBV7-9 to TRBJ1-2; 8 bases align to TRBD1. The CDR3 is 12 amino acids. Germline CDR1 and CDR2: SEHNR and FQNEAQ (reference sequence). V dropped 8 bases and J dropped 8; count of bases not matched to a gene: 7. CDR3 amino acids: CASLTGDGGYTF. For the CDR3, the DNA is TGTGCCAGCCTGACAGGGGACGGCGGCTACACCTTC.